This passage covers 27 T cell receptor beta chains from one sample sequenced in a study of OX40 agonist ivuxolimab in advanced cancers. Libraries were prepared by immunoSEQ multiplex PCR; TCRdb keeps only in-frame clonotypes and omits some of them. The sample has about 26,000 clones; around 79% are singletons. The sequencing used CD4+ or CD8+ T cells sorted from blood, collected in a trial of the OX40 agonist ivuxolimab. The source of these receptors is an adult with an advanced solid tumor such as melanoma, head and neck, liver or kidney cancer.

This clone was seen more than once but under ten times. V usage is TRBV5-1 and J usage is TRBJ2-2, with 7 bases identical to TRBD1. The CDR3 extends over 16 amino acids. V shed 2 bases, J shed 6 bases, and the junction held 10 bases outside the gene matches. Germline values: CDR1 SGHRS, CDR2 YFSETQ. CDR3 sequence reads: CASSFSGTDGAGELFF. CDR3 in DNA: TGCGCCAGCAGCTTCTCCGGGACAGACGGGGCCGGGGAGCTGTTTTTT.

The sample holds one count of this clone. This chain links TRBV9 with TRBJ1-2; D is ambiguous. CDR3 length: 14 residues. Between the trimmed V and J ends, which lost 4 bases and 1 base, there was a span of 11 bases. Germline values: CDR1 SGDLS, CDR2 YYNGEE. CDR3 amino acids: CASSPGKVNYGYTF. Written as DNA, the CDR3 is TGTGCCAGCAGCCCCGGGAAGGTTAACTATGGCTACACCTTC.

The gene calls are TRBV5-1 and TRBJ2-7; D remains unclear. The CDR3 covers 14 residues. Germline V gives CDR1 SGHRS, CDR2 YFSETQ. V was shortened by 0 bases and J by 1 base, with 8 bases between the two germline ends. The CDR3 spells CASSLESESYEQYF. CDR3 bases: TGCGCCAGCAGCTTGGAATCCGAATCCTACGAGCAGTACTTC.

V usage is TRBV19 and J usage is TRBJ1-3; no clear D. From germline, CDR1 is LNHDA and CDR2 SQIVND (reference sequence). The CDR3 length is 15 residues. V shed 3 bases and J shed 0 bases, with 9 bases lying between them. CDR3 bases: TGTGCCAGTAGTATCTTTTACCGCTCTGGAAACACCATATATTTT. Amino acid sequence: CASSIFYRSGNTIYF.

This sequence joins TRBV14 and TRBJ2-7; TRBD1 matches at 8 bases. V dropped 4 bases and J dropped 4; count of bases not matched to a gene: 6. Germline assignment: CDR1 SGHDN and CDR2 FVKESK. CDR3 size: 14 residues. The CDR3 region has the DNA TGTGCCAGCAGCCCTGGACAGGGAAGATACGAGCAGTACTTC. Protein sequence: CASSPGQGRYEQYF.

The chain employs TRBV5-6 and TRBJ2-1, with D maybe TRBD2 (5 bases). The CDR3 totals 14 residues. Germline V gives CDR1 SGHDT, CDR2 YYEEEE. Trimming removed 4 bases at V and 7 bases at J, with 15 bases between. CDR3 nucleotides: TGTGCCAGCAGCGCTTATACTAGGCAGAATGAGCAGTTCTTC. Translated, it gives CASSAYTRQNEQFF. Full variable domain (rest looked up from reference TRBV5-6 and TRBJ2-1): DAGVTQSPTHLIKTRGQQVTLRCSPKSGHDTVSWYQQALGQGPQFIFQYYEEEERQRGNFPDRFSGHQFPNYSSELNVNALLLGDSALYLCASSAYTRQNEQFFGPGTRLTVL.

The V and J genes are TRBV28 and TRBJ2-1; TRBD1 might be the D (6 bases). The CDR3 length is 15 residues. V was pared by 6 bases and J by 0 bases, with 12 bases between. The germline V gene has CDR1 MDHEN and CDR2 SYDVKM. CDR3 coding DNA: TGTGCCAGCAGCACGGACAGTTACTCCTACAATGAGCAGTTCTTC. It codes for CASSTDSYSYNEQFF. Looking up the rest from reference TRBV28 and TRBJ2-1 gives the full variable domain: DVKVTQSSRYLVKRTGEKVFLECVQDMDHENMFWYRQDPGLGLRLIYFSYDVKMKEKGDIPEGYSVSREKKERFSLILESASTNQTSMYLCASSTDSYSYNEQFFGPGTRLTVL.

This clone was found a few times. The chain uses TRBV5-4 and TRBJ2-1, with D perhaps TRBD1 (6 bases). The CDR3 sequence is 16 residues long. The germline CDR1 and CDR2 sequences are SGHNT and YYREEE (reference sequence). V was cut by 4 bases and J by 3 bases, with 17 bases left in between. The CDR3 reads CASSTESGVFYNEQFF. The CDR3 nucleotides read TGTGCCAGCAGCACGGAATCAGGGGTTTTCTACAATGAGCAGTTCTTC.

This clone was seen just once. V and J are TRBV14 and TRBJ2-7; D ambiguous. This CDR3 region has 15 residues. Germline CDR1 is SGHDN and CDR2 is FVKESK. V was clipped by 0 bases and J by 5 bases, with 14 bases between them. The CDR3 is CASSQDLKGWDEQYF. CDR3 nucleotides: TGTGCCAGCAGCCAAGATCTGAAGGGTTGGGACGAGCAGTACTTC.

This clone occurred once. The chain recombines TRBV11-2 with TRBJ2-3; the match to TRBD2 covers 11 bases. Trimming took 5 bases from V and 7 from J; bases not matched to a gene: 11. The V gene's germline CDR1 is SGHAT and CDR2 FQNNGV. This CDR3 is 16 amino acids long. Here the CDR3 reads CASSSTSGGLSHTQYF. The CDR3 DNA follows: TGTGCCAGCAGCAGTACTAGCGGGGGACTGTCGCATACGCAGTATTTT.

The chain combines TRBV7-3 with TRBJ1-3; D remains unclear. The germline V and J ends were trimmed by 2 bases and 1 base, with 6 bases remaining between them. The germline CDR1 and CDR2 sequences are SGHTA and FQGTGA. This CDR3 region has 14 residues. Written as DNA, the CDR3 is TGTGCCAGCAGCTTATTTGGGTCTGGAAACACCATATATTTT. Protein sequence: CASSLFGSGNTIYF.

The chain is built from TRBV21-1 and TRBJ1-4; the D segment call TRBD1 is taken from the table without a DNA check. TRBV21-1 is a pseudogene locus. There are 17 residues in the CDR3. The CDR3 nucleotides read TGTGCCAGCAGCAAAGCATTTAGAACAGGGTATAAGGAAAAACTGTTTTTT. This sequence encodes CASSKAFRTGYKEKLFF.

About this clone itself: Compared with germline, one end of the junction differs, possibly owing to a read error. V and J are TRBV10-1 and TRBJ2-7; no definite D call. The germline V gene encodes CDR1 WNHNN and CDR2 SYGVQD (reference sequence). The length of the CDR3 is 13 residues. The CDR3 DNA follows: TGCGCCAGCAGAAAACGGGCTATCTACGGGCAGTACTTC. Its protein is CASRKRAIYGQYF.

The chain is built from TRBV27 and TRBJ2-7; TRBD2 is a possible D gene (5 bases). The V gene lost 5 bases and the J gene lost 6 bases, with 20 bases spanning the gap. This CDR3 has 15 amino acids. Germline lookup yields CDR1 MNHEY and CDR2 SMNVEV (reference sequence). The CDR3 region has the DNA TGTGCCAGCAGTACCCCCCCTCTCACTAGGTCCGAGCAGTACTTC. It codes for CASSTPPLTRSEQYF.

The J gene is TRBJ2-1, the V gene TRBV15; the match to TRBD2 covers 9 bases. In germline, CDR1 is LNHNV, CDR2 YYDKDF (reference sequence). The V segment lost 0 bases and the J segment 3 bases; nucleotides outside the gene matches: 3. This CDR3 comprises 16 residues. As DNA, the CDR3 is TGTGCCACCAGCAGAGAGCGGGGGGGACTCTACAATGAGCAGTTCTTC. Translated: CATSRERGGLYNEQFF.

V gene TRBV29-1 combines with J gene TRBJ2-1, with a possible D match to TRBD2 (6 bases). This CDR3 has 15 residues. Germline CDR1 is SQVTM and CDR2 is ANQGSEA. V dropped 7 bases and J dropped 7 bases, with 23 bases sitting between them. CDR3 sequence reads: CSAEGGVGAVNEQFF. The CDR3 DNA sequence: TGCAGCGCCGAAGGCGGGGTTGGGGCCGTGAATGAGCAGTTCTTC.

This chain uses TRBV7-6 with TRBJ2-5, with a tentative D call TRBD1 (5 bases). The V end lost 4 bases, the J end lost 4 bases, and 13 bases lay between the germline ends. This CDR3 has 14 residues. The germline gives CDR1 SGHVS, CDR2 FNYEAQ. The CDR3 DNA reads as TGTGCCAGCAGCTCCCCAGGGTTAGGAGAGACCCAGTACTTC. Its translation is CASSSPGLGETQYF.

The genes are TRBV4-1 and TRBJ1-2; a weak D match, TRBD1 (6 bases). The V gene's germline CDR1 is MGHRA and CDR2 YSYEKL. With 3 bases removed from V and 0 bases from J, the gap between germline ends came to 14 bases. The CDR3 runs to 16 residues. Here the CDR3 reads CASSQERGITNYGYTF. CDR3 DNA sequence: TGCGCCAGCAGCCAGGAGAGGGGGATTACTAACTATGGCTACACCTTC.

There are a few counts of this clone. V is TRBV4-2 and J is TRBJ2-5; TRBD2 matches 9 bases. The ends lost 4 bases at V and 5 bases at J; junction bases unmatched: 11. Germline V gene sequence: CDR1 LGHNA, CDR2 YNFKEQ. There are 16 residues in the CDR3. CDR3 residues: CASSPGTSFGLETQYF. The CDR3 DNA reads as TGTGCCAGCAGCCCCGGGACTAGCTTTGGTTTGGAGACCCAGTACTTC.

The chain employs TRBV5-5 and TRBJ2-3, with TRBD2 identical over 10 bases. The CDR3 spans 15 residues. The germline CDR1 and CDR2 sequences are SGHKS and YYEKEE (reference sequence). V lost 4 bases to trimming and J lost 2 bases; unmatched junction nucleotides: 4. CDR3 in DNA: TGTGCCAGCAGCCTACTAGCGGGGAACACAGATACGCAGTATTTT. Encoded protein: CASSLLAGNTDTQYF.

The chain is built from TRBV7-9 and TRBJ2-7; D is perhaps TRBD1 or TRBD2 (5 bases each). From germline, CDR1 is SEHNR and CDR2 FQNEAQ (reference sequence). This CDR3 has 16 residues. The V end was cut by 6 bases, the J end by 7 bases, with 25 bases between. CDR3 coding DNA: TGTGCCAGCAGTAGTGGCACGGGACCCTTTATGTTTGAGCAGTACTTC. Amino acid sequence: CASSSGTGPFMFEQYF.

This clone showed up just a few times. The V gene is TRBV2, the J gene TRBJ1-5, with D possibly being TRBD1 (6 bases). The germline V gene has CDR1 SNHLY and CDR2 FYNNEI. V shed 4 bases and J shed 0 bases, with 13 bases lying between them. The CDR3 has 16 residues. In DNA form, the CDR3 reads TGTGCCAGCAGTGGGGGACACTATTATAGCAATCAGCCCCAGCATTTT. This sequence encodes CASSGGHYYSNQPQHF. Drawing the rest from reference TRBV2 and TRBJ1-5, the complete variable domain is EPEVTQTPSHQVTQMGQEVILRCVPISNHLYFYWYRQILGQKVEFLVSFYNNEISEKSEIFDDQFSVERPDGSNFTLKIRSTKLEDSAMYFCASSGGHYYSNQPQHFGDGTRLSIL.

This clone turned up a few times. This rearrangement joins TRBV29-1 to TRBJ2-1, with 12 bases aligning to TRBD2. CDR3 length: 14 residues. Trimming at V came to 7 bases and at J to 6 bases, leaving 7 bases not matched to a gene. The germline CDR1 and CDR2 sequences are SQVTM and ANQGSEA. The CDR3 here is CSGAGLAGLNEQFF. The CDR3 nucleotides read TGCAGCGGTGCCGGACTAGCGGGACTCAATGAGCAGTTCTTC.

This chain uses TRBV6-5 with TRBJ2-7; 8 bases match TRBD1. Germline CDR1 and CDR2: MNHEY and SVGAGI. CDR3 size: 14 residues. Losses at the gene ends were 10 bases for V and 3 bases for J; bases not matched to a gene: 11. The CDR3 nucleotides are TGTGCCACCTCAGCAGGGACAGGCGGCTACGAGCAGTACTTC. Protein: CATSAGTGGYEQYF.

The rearrangement joins TRBV4-2 to TRBJ2-2, with D perhaps TRBD1 (7 bases). The CDR3 spans 16 residues. The germline V gene has CDR1 LGHNA and CDR2 YNFKEQ. The germline V and J ends were trimmed by 4 bases and 7 bases, with 19 bases remaining between them. The CDR3 nucleotides are TGTGCCAGCAGCCCCGCGGGACAGATGGGCGGCGGGGAGCTGTTTTTT. Its protein product is CASSPAGQMGGGELFF.

The rearrangement joins TRBV2 to TRBJ2-1, with 11 bases aligning to TRBD1. This CDR3 comprises 16 residues. V gave up 3 bases and J gave up 6 bases; unmatched junction bases: 7. Germline CDR1 reads SNHLY; CDR2 reads FYNNEI. CDR3 loop: CASSEEYGTGGNEQFF. The CDR3 DNA is TGTGCCAGCAGTGAGGAGTATGGGACAGGGGGCAATGAGCAGTTCTTC.

The J gene is TRBJ1-1, the V gene TRBV4-1; D might be TRBD1 (6 bases). Germline CDR1 reads MGHRA; CDR2 reads YSYEKL. The CDR3 loop spans 15 amino acids. V lost 3 bases to trimming and J lost 5 bases, with 16 bases between them. CDR3 sequence (DNA): TGCGCCAGCAGCCAGGCCCCAGGGGCTGGGACTGAAGCTTTCTTT. It specifies CASSQAPGAGTEAFF.